This T cell receptor (beta chain) was retrieved from a study of shared clonotypes between healthy human individuals. Only Caucasian adults living in Nashville, Tennessee served as donors. CDR1 SGHKS and CDR2 YYEKEE come from the germline V gene (reference sequence). V lost 0 bases to trimming and J lost 3 bases, with 9 bases between them. The CDR3 totals 14 residues. The assay was immunoSEQ multiplex PCR, and TCRdb's table has in-frame clones only and misses some. The sample records over 700,000 clones, around 77% being singletons. Input material: memory CD4+ T cells sorted from blood. Indicated subset: CD45RA-negative fraction. The chain links TRBV5-5 to TRBJ2-5; no clear D. This TCR came from a woman between 25 and 40 years old in good health. DNA for the CDR3: TGTGCCAGCAGCTTGGAACCCCGTGAAGAGACCCAGTACTTC. Encoded protein: CASSLEPREETQYF.